This TCR beta chain was sequenced in a study of cytomegalovirus exposure and HLA in healthy donors (dated by TCRdb to 2015 to 2018). Context from the whole study: An earlier analysis of some 550 of the donors reported about 250 Gb of sequence data and about 100 million unique TCR beta sequences from approximately 180 million T cells. A later genetic analysis took genome-wide SNP genotypes for about three fifths of the roughly 700 donors and used that subset as a discovery cohort. About 5 DR-DQ haplotypes were handled as single units for association and clustering, since linkage in the cohort was strong. HLA typing included class I and class II loci at four-digit resolution. Of the roughly 400 genotyped donors, around 81% fell in the genetic ancestry cluster associated with self-reported Caucasian donors. A later analysis re-examined previously published TCR beta repertoires from just over 650 donors and added high-resolution HLA genotyping to investigate patterns of TCR occurrence. An early release that covered 500 to 800 HLA-typed donors contained 250 to 350 gigabases of sequencing data and roughly 84 million unique TCR sequences. Among 300 to 450 genotyped donors of the cohort, an average of around 240,000 unique TCR beta nucleotide sequences were sequenced per donor, approximately 20% of them non-productive. In an earlier analysis of more than 550 of the donors, high-throughput TCR beta sequencing was used to judge whether each TCR beta V gene segment behaved as functional or pseudogenic. The study combined high-throughput TCR immunosequencing, statistical association of individual TCRs with disease status, and machine learning to predict cytomegalovirus infection status. Donor age, sex, ethnicity and CMV serostatus were compiled alongside the repertoire data. A separate validation cohort of roughly 110 different subjects was used in addition to the roughly 670-subject first cohort. Every repertoire in the discovery cohort had been generated on one and the same sequencing platform. The study was designed to test whether signatures of past pathogen exposure could be identified by cataloging public T cell receptors. The number of typed donors differed by locus: 629-630 for A, B, C, DRB1 and DQB1; about 520 for DQA1; roughly 600 for DPA1; and 400 to 480 for DPB1. The study used immunosequencing to profile the T cell repertoires of 666 subjects and linked those repertoires to cytomegalovirus serostatus. Rather than using new phenotypic data, the later analysis identified candidate immune exposures from TCR beta sequences and from how often those sequences occurred across donors.

What the research found in general, with its limitations: For the cohort, immune exposure information was limited to CMV serostatus. In this cohort, only TCR beta chains were sequenced, and detectable features were limited by the absence of alpha or paired-chain data. At a false discovery rate of 0.05, a later analysis linked around 15,000 TCR beta sequences to specific HLA alleles. A later analysis found that TCR association rates varied across HLA loci, with DRB1 alleles showing the most associated TCRs and HLA-C alleles the fewest. Because HLA typing was unavailable for some donors at each locus, only the typed subset was used in association tests. Linkage disequilibrium might explain the correlated functional status among segregating V segments, but an unknown experimental factor could not be ruled out. Strong co-occurrence of HLA alleles, especially DR and DQ, made assigning TCR associations to individual alleles difficult. Compared with equally common non-associated chains, HLA-associated TCR beta chains in a later analysis were more clonally expanded and had lower generation probabilities. Because counts were too low, some 16 rarely observed V segments, including chromosome 9 orphons, were excluded from the earlier analysis of a few hundred of the donors. According to a later genetic analysis, donors in an Asian-associated ancestry cluster had fewer N-insertions in productive TCRs than the approximately 690-donor mean. Across donors, most TCR sequences were observed very rarely, whereas some public TCRs were present in many individuals. Cytomegalovirus status was reported to be diagnosed by the classifier with high specificity and sensitivity in both the original and validation cohorts. A further reported finding was that TCR beta sequences accurately predicted the HLA-A and HLA-B alleles for most subjects in the first cohort. In an earlier analysis of approximately 590 of the donors, most TCR beta V segments were observed in productive rearrangements about 87% or about 30% of the time, broadly matching IMGT annotations. The authors suggested that the approach could potentially be extended to other disease states and immunological phenotypes. Several of the top co-occurrence clusters appeared to be linked to parvovirus B19, influenza, CMV and Epstein-Barr virus, according to a later analysis. Roughly uniform sequencing depth across donors was assumed in presence/absence analyses, although this assumption may not hold. According to a later analysis, most CMV-associated TCR beta chains appeared to be HLA-restricted, and the HLA associations seemed to be driven largely by CMV exposure. A few of the identified cytomegalovirus-associated TCR beta chains were confirmed in vitro to be specific for cytomegalovirus antigens. A later genetic analysis associated a missense DCLRE1C variant with V-gene and J-gene trimming of TCR beta chains, and an independent cohort replicated the association. A total of 150 or so TCR beta chains were listed by the study as associated with cytomegalovirus. The sequencing pipeline was judged likely to have produced a cluster of highly shared sequence variants as a technical artifact.

The library came from the immunoSEQ multiplex PCR assay. For the multiplex PCR, a mixture combining 60 forward primers for TCR Vbeta segments and 13 reverse primers for TCR Jbeta segments was used. Amplification of the CDR3 region of rearranged TCR beta genes was performed with a multiplex PCR assay on genomic DNA. The Illumina HiSeq System was used to sequence the amplified TCR beta libraries as 87-base-pair reads. In the source study's methods: A later analysis tallied some 79 million unique TCR beta chains across the 660 or so repertoires, and about 10 million of those chains were shared by two or more donors. Raw reads were error-corrected and collapsed into unique sequences with a nearest-neighbor algorithm that merged closely related sequences to remove PCR and sequencing errors. CDR3 sequences were aligned to IMGT reference sequences to assign V, D and J gene segments. For a sequence to be retained, a match of at least six nucleotides was required to both a V gene segment and a J gene segment. A rearrangement counted as productive if the CDR3 had no stop codons and remained in frame with V and J, and every other rearrangement counted as non-productive. Following IMGT convention, CDR3 was defined as the stretch from the second conserved V-encoded cysteine to the conserved J-encoded phenylalanine. The earlier analysis of 500 to 600 of the donors excluded sequences that lacked an unambiguous match to a single V gene segment. An earlier analysis of 500 to 600 of the donors classified V segments as functional when productive rearrangements were above 56.7% and as segregating when the standard deviation between donors was above 5%. A statistical classification framework was developed to diagnose cytomegalovirus status using the catalog of TCR beta chain sequences. A later analysis assigned V and J genes by comparing TCR nucleotide sequences with IMGT/GENE-DB human TR gene sequences. A later analysis assigned CDR3 sequences and most-parsimonious VDJ recombination scenarios with the TCRdist pipeline. In a later analysis, every TCR beta chain was defined by the combination of its CDR3 amino acid sequence and its V-gene family, and reads without a unique V-gene family were dropped. A later analysis removed 550 to 650 highly shared, low-generation-probability nucleotide sequences to deal with suspected cross-contamination and a sequencing artifact. In a later analysis, a clonal expansion index was calculated for each public chain from normalized within-repertoire ranks of inferred template counts. A later analysis computed generation probabilities with a VDJ recombination model fitted to out-of-frame rearrangements, and checked the results against IGoR. A later analysis scored TCR-TCR, TCR-HLA and TCR-CMV co-occurrence with hypergeometric tests, applying a repertoire-size bias correction to TCR pairs. A later analysis estimated false discovery rates by permuting HLA or CMV assignments 20 times. In a later analysis, co-occurring TCRs were grouped using DBSCAN, with TCRdist sequence similarity added in when clustering inside HLA-allele-positive subsets. Co-occurrence clustering excluded repertoires with fewer than 30,000 or more than 120,000 public chains, plus five with anomalous nucleotide sharing. Imported from immuneACCESS, the table was reduced by TCRdb to in-frame sequences with V and J called. These copies leave out some clones; in studies compared against another copy, an unresolved V gene accounts for under half, and the cause of the remainder is not known. D and trimming come from the DNA, and the V and J calls and clone size come from that table. The sample yields about 100,000 clones; more than 80% were counted once. The top ten hold approximately 3.6% of the sample.

As concerns this clone: No cognate antigen has been identified for it. The record has no base qualities; no much larger clone is one base away.

The cohort consisted of 600 to 750 healthy bone marrow donors. At the time of sampling, all cohort members were nominally healthy, though unrecorded immune exposures were likely present. The donor tested CMV seronegative and was one of the 352 seronegative cohort members. A peripheral blood sample was collected from each donor, and TCR beta sequencing was performed on peripheral blood mononuclear cells. The Qiagen DNeasy Blood Extraction Kit was used to extract genomic DNA from the blood cell samples. The origin of this receptor is a man aged 30 to 45 in good health and CMV-seronegative. Sequencing was performed on PBMCs.

The CDR3 in this case is CATSREQGNYGYTF. The DNA is TGTGCCACCTCGAGGGAGCAGGGGAACTATGGCTACACCTTC. The chain is encoded by TRBV15 joined to TRBJ1-2, with TRBD1 perhaps the D gene, on 6 matching bases. From the germline V gene (reference sequence), CDR1 is LNHNV and CDR2 is YYDKDF. Measured from the cysteine to the phenylalanine, the CDR3 is 14 residues long. Only CDR3 DNA is held: 42 bases, read in frame from base 1. V drops 8 bases and J drops 2 bases, leaving 15 bases in between. With the portions outside the CDR3 filled from the reference TRBV15 and TRBJ1-2 genes, the complete variable region becomes DAMVIQNPRYQVTQFGKPVTLSCSQTLNHNVMYWYQQKSSQAPKLLFHYYDKDFNNEADTPDNFQSRRPNTSFCFLDIRSPGLGDTAMYLCATSREQGNYGYTFGSGTRLTVV.